A single T cell receptor (beta chain) is shown here with its context. This record belongs to a study of shared clonotypes between healthy human individuals. Background on the study: Each donor had three CD4 naive, three CD4 memory, two CD8 naive and one CD8 memory plate.

The CDR3 length is 14 residues. The V gene's germline CDR1 is SGHAT and CDR2 FQNNGV. Germline trimming cut 4 bases from V and 2 bases from J; bases unmatched to any gene: 2. Produced via immunoSEQ multiplex PCR; TCRdb's table is partial and in-frame only. Of hundreds of thousands of clones in the sample, around 97% were seen once. This TCR derives from a woman between 25 and 40 years old in good health. The chain recombines TRBV11-2 with TRBJ2-3, with TRBD2 identical over 8 bases. The sample was naive CD4+ T cells sorted from blood. Subset indicated: CD45RA+ positively selected. The CDR3 sequence is CASSWRGDTDTQYF. The CDR3 DNA sequence: TGTGCCAGCAGCTGGCGGGGGGACACAGATACGCAGTATTTT.